This T cell receptor beta chain is from a study of Ad26.COV2.S vaccination and SARS-CoV-2 variants. V dropped 1 base and J dropped 1 base, with 14 bases sitting between them. CDR1 SEHNR and CDR2 FQNEAQ come from the germline V gene (reference sequence). The CDR3 consists of 18 residues. Treatment given: about 20 received Ad26.COV2.S at low or high dose, single or two shots; 5 received placebo; per-sample allocation not given. Collection of samples fell on day 63 after the first vaccine or placebo injection. The assay was immunoSEQ multiplex PCR, and TCRdb's table has in-frame clones only and misses some. The data contain roughly 420,000 clones, 85% to 90% of them seen just once; the ten biggest clones take up approximately 2.5%.

The gene calls are TRBV7-9 and TRBJ2-6; D possibly matches TRBD1 or TRBD2 (5 bases each). The specimen was peripheral blood, collected in a trial of Ad26.COV2.S vaccine versus placebo. The receptor comes from a person between 18 and 60 years old who received the Ad26.COV2.S COVID-19 vaccine or a placebo. For the CDR3, the DNA is TGTGCCAGCAGCTTAGTATATGTGGGGGTATCTGGGGCCAACGTCCTGACTTTC. Amino acid sequence: CASSLVYVGVSGANVLTF.